This T cell receptor beta chain was identified during a study of neoadjuvant anti-PD-1 for oral cavity cancer. Patients were newly diagnosed with stage II-IVA oral cavity squamous cell carcinoma without prior systemic or radiation treatment. Notes on the study in general: Only a few patients per response group were TCR-analyzed; validation needed.

Comments on this clone: Antigen: not known.

Method: immunoSEQ multiplex PCR; TCRdb's copy keeps in-frame clones and lacks some. Of some 14,000 clones listed, 60% to 70% are singletons. Germline CDR1 is LNHDA and CDR2 is SQIVND (reference sequence). Germline trimming cut 10 bases from V and 7 bases from J; bases unmatched to any gene: 10. There are 13 residues in the CDR3. This TCR was sampled from a person between 40 and 79 years old with oral cavity squamous cell carcinoma. This specimen consisted of PBMCs, obtained before nivolumab (anti-PD-1) treatment. The chain is built from TRBV19 and TRBJ1-2; 9 bases map to TRBD1. For the CDR3, the DNA is TGTGCCACCCGGGACAGGGAAAGGGCTGGCTACACCTTC. Its protein is CATRDRERAGYTF.